This TCR beta chain comes out of a study of human T cells and chemical hapten exposure. MiXCR, applied by TCRdb to the RACE reads, yields one record per CDR3 protein. In the table there are about 120,000 distinct CDR3 sequences, around an eighth of which are singletons. This clonotype occurred many times. Trimming took 6 bases from V and 4 from J, leaving 7 bases between them. CDR3 length: 11 amino acids. Time point defined: pre-sensitization, week 0. Treatment: therapeutic diphenylcyclopropenone sensitization with weekly scalp DPC. The chain links TRBV12-3 or TRBV12-4 to TRBJ2-7; D not certain. The TCR comes from a young woman with alopecia areata. Some clones in this sample may be carry-over from other donors' samples. Specimen: whole blood, collected in connection with sensitization to the hapten diphenylcyclopropenone (DPC). CDR3 sequence (DNA): TGTGCCAGCAGGGATGGATACGAGCAGTACTTC. Protein product: CASRDGYEQYF.